This TCR beta chain was obtained from a study of cytomegalovirus exposure and HLA in healthy donors. Study at large: It was reported in a later analysis that the same platform had been used for the 120 or so validation repertoires as for the approximately 700 first-cohort repertoires.

There are 15 residues in the CDR3. V was cut by 1 base and J by 1 base, with 8 bases left in between. Germline values: CDR1 MDHEN, CDR2 SYDVKM. Study findings and constraints: A list of more than 150 TCR beta chains associated with cytomegalovirus was given. The finding came from a later analysis; first-cohort TCR clusters tended to co-occur in the 130 or so validation repertoires. The classifier reportedly diagnosed cytomegalovirus status with high sensitivity and specificity.

Note on this clone: Its target is not known.

The repertoire was sequenced with immunoSEQ multiplex PCR; TCRdb's copy has only in-frame clones and lacks some. The sample contains some 54,000 clones, 75% to 95% of which appear only once. The sequence derives from a young man in good health and CMV-seronegative. The sequencing input was PBMCs. The gene calls are TRBV28 and TRBJ2-1; unclear D gene. CDR3 coding DNA: TGTGCCAGCAGTTTATCGCGCGGTTCCTACAATGAGCAGTTCTTC. Its translation: CASSLSRGSYNEQFF. Full variable domain (missing parts from reference TRBV28 and TRBJ2-1): DVKVTQSSRYLVKRTGEKVFLECVQDMDHENMFWYRQDPGLGLRLIYFSYDVKMKEKGDIPEGYSVSREKKERFSLILESASTNQTSMYLCASSLSRGSYNEQFFGPGTRLTVL.